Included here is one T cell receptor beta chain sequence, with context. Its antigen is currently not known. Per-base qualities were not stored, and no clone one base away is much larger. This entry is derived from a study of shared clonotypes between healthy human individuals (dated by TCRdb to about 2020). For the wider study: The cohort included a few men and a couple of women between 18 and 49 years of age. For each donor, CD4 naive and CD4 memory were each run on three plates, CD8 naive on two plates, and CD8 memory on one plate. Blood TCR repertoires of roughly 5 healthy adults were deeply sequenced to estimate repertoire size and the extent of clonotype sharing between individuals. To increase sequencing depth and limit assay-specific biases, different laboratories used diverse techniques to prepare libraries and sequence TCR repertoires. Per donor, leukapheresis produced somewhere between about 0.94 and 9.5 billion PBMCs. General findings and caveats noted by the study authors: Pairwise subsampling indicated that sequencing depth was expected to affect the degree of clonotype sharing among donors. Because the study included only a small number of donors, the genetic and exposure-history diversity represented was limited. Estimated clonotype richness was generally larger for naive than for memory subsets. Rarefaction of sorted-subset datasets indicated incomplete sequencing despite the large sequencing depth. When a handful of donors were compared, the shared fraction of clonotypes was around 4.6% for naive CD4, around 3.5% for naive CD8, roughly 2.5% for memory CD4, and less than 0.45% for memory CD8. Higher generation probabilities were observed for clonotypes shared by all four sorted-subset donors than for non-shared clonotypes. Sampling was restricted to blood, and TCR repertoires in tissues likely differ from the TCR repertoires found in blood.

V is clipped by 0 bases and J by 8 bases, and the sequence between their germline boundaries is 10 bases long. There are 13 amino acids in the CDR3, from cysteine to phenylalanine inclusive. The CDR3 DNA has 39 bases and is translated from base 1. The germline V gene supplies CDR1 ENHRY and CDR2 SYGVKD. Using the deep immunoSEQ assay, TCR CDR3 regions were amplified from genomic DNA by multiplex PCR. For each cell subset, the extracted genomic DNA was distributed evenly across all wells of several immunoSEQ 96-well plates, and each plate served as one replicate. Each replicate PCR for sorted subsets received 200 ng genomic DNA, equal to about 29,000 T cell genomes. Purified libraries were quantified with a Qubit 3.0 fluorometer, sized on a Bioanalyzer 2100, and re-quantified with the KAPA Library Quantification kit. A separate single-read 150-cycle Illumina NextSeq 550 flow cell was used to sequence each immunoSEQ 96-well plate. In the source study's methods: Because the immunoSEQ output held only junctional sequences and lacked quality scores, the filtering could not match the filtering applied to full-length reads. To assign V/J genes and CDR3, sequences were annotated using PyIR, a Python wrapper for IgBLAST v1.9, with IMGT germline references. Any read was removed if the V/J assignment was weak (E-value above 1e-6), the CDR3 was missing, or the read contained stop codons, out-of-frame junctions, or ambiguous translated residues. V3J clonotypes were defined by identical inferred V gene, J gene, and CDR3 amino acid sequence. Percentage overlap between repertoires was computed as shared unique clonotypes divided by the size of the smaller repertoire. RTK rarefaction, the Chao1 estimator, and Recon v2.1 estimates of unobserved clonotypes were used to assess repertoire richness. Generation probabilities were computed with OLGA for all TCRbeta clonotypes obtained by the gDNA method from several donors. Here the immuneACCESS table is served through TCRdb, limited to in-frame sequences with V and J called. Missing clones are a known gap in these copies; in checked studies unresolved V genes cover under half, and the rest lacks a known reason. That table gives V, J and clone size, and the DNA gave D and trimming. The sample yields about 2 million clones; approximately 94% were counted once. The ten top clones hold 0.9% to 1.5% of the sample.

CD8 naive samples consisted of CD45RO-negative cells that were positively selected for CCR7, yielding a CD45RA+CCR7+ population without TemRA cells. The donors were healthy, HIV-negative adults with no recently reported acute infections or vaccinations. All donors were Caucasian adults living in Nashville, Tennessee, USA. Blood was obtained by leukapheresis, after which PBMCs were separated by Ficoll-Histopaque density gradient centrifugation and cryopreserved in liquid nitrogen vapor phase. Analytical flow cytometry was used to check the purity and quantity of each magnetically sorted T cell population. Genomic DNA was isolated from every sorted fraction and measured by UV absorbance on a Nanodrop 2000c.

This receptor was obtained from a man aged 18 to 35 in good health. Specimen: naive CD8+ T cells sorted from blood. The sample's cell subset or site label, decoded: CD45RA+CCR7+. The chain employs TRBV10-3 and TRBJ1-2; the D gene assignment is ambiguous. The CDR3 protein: CAISESDGPGYTF. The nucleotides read TGTGCCATCAGTGAGTCTGACGGACCCGGCTACACCTTC.